This TCR beta chain was found in a study of beta chain features in type 1 diabetes. Remarks on this clone: Its antigen remains unidentified.

Expressed TCRB transcripts got sequenced, as all isolated RNA was reverse transcribed. Assay used: immunoSEQ multiplex PCR; TCRdb lists only in-frame clones, some missing. The data show about 360,000 clones, roughly 12% seen once. The trim removed 0 bases at V and 7 bases at J, leaving 11 bases unmatched. Germline loops: CDR1 SGHTA, CDR2 FQGTGA. This CDR3 is built from 18 residues. Findings of the study overall: Moderately but significantly shorter TCRB CDR3s were found in Type 1 diabetes patients in all four CD4+ subsets.

The rearrangement links TRBV7-3 to TRBJ2-1, with 11 bases fitting TRBD2. Sequencing was performed on naive CD4+ T cells from blood. The receptor was derived from a woman between 18 and 29 years old with type 1 diabetes. This CDR3 is CASSLTGSGRAMLNEQFF. The CDR3 DNA reads as TGTGCCAGCAGCTTAACGGGTAGCGGGAGGGCCATGTTGAATGAGCAGTTCTTC.